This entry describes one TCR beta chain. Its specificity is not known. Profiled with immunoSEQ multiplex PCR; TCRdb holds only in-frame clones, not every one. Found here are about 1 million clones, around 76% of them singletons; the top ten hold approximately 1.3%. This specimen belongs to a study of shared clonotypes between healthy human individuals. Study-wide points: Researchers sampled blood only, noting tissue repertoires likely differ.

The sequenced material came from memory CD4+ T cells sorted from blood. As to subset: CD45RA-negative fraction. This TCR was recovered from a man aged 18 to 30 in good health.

DNA for the CDR3: TGTGCCAGCAGCCAGGACAGGGGGCTGCGCGAGCAGTACTTC. Translation: CASSQDRGLREQYF. The chain has TRBV6-1 and TRBJ2-7; TRBD1 agrees at 11 bases. This CDR3 region has 14 residues. With V trimmed by 6 bases and J by 6 bases, 7 bases remained unmatched. Germline V gene data show CDR1 as MNHNS and CDR2 as SASEGT.